This T cell receptor (beta chain) emerged from a study of control samples from healthy donors and cancer patients. The CDR3 is made up of 13 amino acids. The V and J ends lost 4 bases and 8 bases, in that order; junction bases with no gene match: 5. Germline CDR1 is SGHDT and CDR2 is YYEEEE. Sequencing was performed with immunoSEQ multiplex PCR; in TCRdb, only in-frame clones are kept and a portion is missing. The sample includes about 150,000 clones, around 88% of them seen just once. The sample consisted of blood. The chain recombines TRBV5-6 with TRBJ1-4, with 7 bases aligning to TRBD1. The sequence was collected from a man aged 18 to 29 in good health. DNA for the CDR3: TGTGCCAGCAGCCGCGACAGGGACGAAAAACTGTTTTTT. Amino acid sequence: CASSRDRDEKLFF.